This entry features one T cell receptor beta chain sequence. As processed by the authors: Estimated nucleated cell counts came from reference gene primer amplification. Sequencing used immunoSEQ multiplex PCR; TCRdb keeps in-frame clones, though not all of them. That table gives V, J and clone size, and the DNA gave D and trimming. The sample holds about 270,000 clones; around nine tenths are singletons and the top ten take under 15%. These data belong to a study of blood T cell repertoires in COVID-19. Study information: COVID-19 samples, acute and convalescent, were from the United States, Italy and Spain. PBMCs, B-cell-depleted T cells, or T cells provided the cDNA or gDNA that made up the material.

This CDR3 region has 13 residues. V lost 3 bases and J 1 base, leaving 6 bases between the germline ends. Germline CDR1 is SEHNR and CDR2 is FQNEAQ (reference sequence). The chain carries TRBV7-9 and TRBJ1-1, with TRBD1 as a possible D gene (5 bases). The sequencing sample was made of peripheral blood. This receptor was taken from a woman in her seventies with COVID-19, enrolled during active disease. In DNA, the CDR3 is TGTGCCAGCAGCTTCCAGGGGAACACTGAAGCTTTCTTT. Translation: CASSFQGNTEAFF. Full variable domain (outside the CDR3, taken from reference TRBV7-9 and TRBJ1-1): DTGVSQNPRHKITKRGQNVTFRCDPISEHNRLYWYRQTLGQGPEFLTYFQNEAQLEKSRLLSDRFSAERPKGSFSTLEIQRTEQGDSAMYLCASSFQGNTEAFFGQGTRLTVV.